Included here is one TCR beta chain sequence, with context. V shed 4 bases and J 3 bases; nucleotides not matched to a gene: 9. CDR3 length: 16 residues. Germline CDR1 reads SEHNR; CDR2 reads FQNEAQ (reference sequence). The study drew participants aged about 18 to 89 years from 20 to 30 US areas. The sample is drawn from a study of blood T cell repertoires in COVID-19. For the study at large: PBMCs, B-cell-depleted T cells, or T cells provided the cDNA or gDNA that made up the material.

Per the original methods: How many nucleated cells were present was estimated from reference gene primer amplification. TCRdb keeps only in-frame clones here, not all; method: immunoSEQ multiplex PCR. The D gene and trimming were derived from the DNA, and the V and J assignments and clone size from that table. Here the sample spans approximately 360,000 clones, approximately 90% being singletons. The chain joins TRBV7-9 to TRBJ2-7; 10 bases fit TRBD1. Sequencing was done on a sample of PBMCs or T cells enriched from blood (not recorded which). This receptor was obtained from a woman in her 30s with acute COVID-19. This chain's CDR3 is CASSSSDRGSLYEQYF. CDR3 bases: TGTGCCAGCAGCTCCTCGGACAGGGGGAGCCTCTACGAGCAGTACTTC.